This T cell receptor beta chain was retrieved from a study of blood T cell repertoires in COVID-19. Study summary: COVID-19 samples, acute and convalescent, were from the United States, Italy and Spain. Sample material is recorded as cDNA or gDNA derived from T cells, B-cell-depleted T cells, or PBMCs.

From germline, CDR1 is MNHEY and CDR2 SVGAGI. CDR3 length: 15 amino acids. V was cut by 2 bases and J by 7 bases, with 15 bases left in between. How the authors handled the data: Nucleated cell counts were estimated from reference gene primer amplification. The method was immunoSEQ multiplex PCR; TCRdb's version includes in-frame clones alone and lacks a portion of them. The V and J calls and the clone size are those of that table, but D and trimming were determined from the DNA. The table shows fewer than 40,000 clones, with approximately 88% occurring only once. The chain links TRBV6-5 to TRBJ2-1; TRBD1 might be the D (5 bases). Sequenced input: peripheral blood. The receptor's source is a man in his sixties with active COVID-19. The CDR3 nucleotides read TGTGCCAGCAGTTACGGCCCCCAGGGCTTGAATGAGCAGTTCTTC. The encoded protein is CASSYGPQGLNEQFF.